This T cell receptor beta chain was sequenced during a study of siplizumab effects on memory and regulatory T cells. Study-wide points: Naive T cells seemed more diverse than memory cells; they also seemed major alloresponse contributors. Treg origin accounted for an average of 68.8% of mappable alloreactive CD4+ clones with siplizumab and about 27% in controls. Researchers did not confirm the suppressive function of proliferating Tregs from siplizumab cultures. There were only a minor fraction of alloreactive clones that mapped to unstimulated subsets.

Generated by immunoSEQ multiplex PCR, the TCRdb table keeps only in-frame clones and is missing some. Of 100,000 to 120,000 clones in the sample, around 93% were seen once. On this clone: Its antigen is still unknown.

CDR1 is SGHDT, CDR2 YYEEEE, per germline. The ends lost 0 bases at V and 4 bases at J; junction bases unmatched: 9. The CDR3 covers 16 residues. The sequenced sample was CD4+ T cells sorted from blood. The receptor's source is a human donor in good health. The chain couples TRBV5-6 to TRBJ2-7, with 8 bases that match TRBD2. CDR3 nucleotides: TGTGCCAGCAGCTTGGTCGGAGCGGGAGCTCGGTACGAGCAGTACTTC. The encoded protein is CASSLVGAGARYEQYF.